Below are 24 T cell receptor beta chains sequenced from a single sample in a study of blood T cell repertoires in COVID-19. Sequenced by immunoSEQ multiplex PCR; TCRdb stores in-frame clones only, minus some. The sample shows about 130,000 clones, around 85% of them seen only once. The source material was peripheral blood. The origin of the receptors is a human donor in a cohort sampled during active COVID-19.

This rearrangement joins TRBV5-1 to TRBJ2-2, with TRBD2 matching 10 bases. V shed 1 base, J shed 2 bases, and the junction held 2 bases outside the gene matches. CDR3 length equals 16 residues. In germline, CDR1 is SGHRS, CDR2 YFSETQ. The CDR3 loop is CASSLTSGANTGELFF. CDR3 nucleotides: TGCGCCAGCAGCTTGACTAGCGGGGCAAACACCGGGGAGCTGTTTTTT.

The CDR3 here is CASSRTSGRRETQYF. The DNA of the CDR3 is TGTGCCAGTAGTAGGACTAGCGGGAGGAGAGAGACCCAGTACTTC. V gene TRBV19 combines with J gene TRBJ2-5; 14 nucleotides match TRBD2. The trim removed 4 bases at V and 4 bases at J, leaving 2 bases unmatched. The CDR3 is made up of 15 amino acids. Germline V lookup: CDR1 LNHDA, CDR2 SQIVND (reference sequence).

This sequence joins TRBV5-1 and TRBJ1-1; 9 nucleotides match TRBD1. The germline CDR1 and CDR2 sequences are SGHRS and YFSETQ. This CDR3 region has 15 residues. Trimming at V came to 7 bases and at J to 5 bases, leaving 12 bases not matched to a gene. The CDR3 sequence: CASHSNRGRGTEAFF. CDR3 in DNA: TGCGCCAGCCACTCAAACAGGGGGCGAGGGACTGAAGCTTTCTTT.

The gene calls are TRBV7-8 and TRBJ1-5; the match to TRBD1 covers 10 bases. V lost 2 bases, J lost 6 bases, and 4 bases stayed unmatched. Germline V CDR1 and CDR2: SGHVS, FQNEAQ. The CDR3 contains 15 residues. The CDR3, as DNA: TGTGCCAGCAGCTTATCCGGGACAGGGGTTCAGCCCCAGCATTTT. The encoded protein is CASSLSGTGVQPQHF. Looking up the rest from reference TRBV7-8 and TRBJ1-5 gives the full variable domain: GAGVSQSPRYKVAKRGQDVALRCDPISGHVSLFWYQQALGQGPEFLTYFQNEAQLDKSGLPSDRFFAERPEGSVSTLKIQRTQQEDSAVYLCASSLSGTGVQPQHFGDGTRLSIL.

DNA for the CDR3: TGTGCCAGCAGTGAATCATTCGGAGATGGCTGGACCTTC. This codes for CASSESFGDGWTF. The V gene is TRBV6-1, the J gene TRBJ1-2; D is ambiguous. This CDR3 contains 13 residues. The germline gives CDR1 MNHNS, CDR2 SASEGT. V lost 2 bases and J 14 bases, leaving 18 bases between the germline ends.

This chain uses TRBV11-2 with TRBJ1-5; TRBD1 might be the D (5 bases). Germline V gene lookup returns CDR1 SGHAT and CDR2 FQNNGV. Trimming removed 2 bases at V and 2 bases at J, with 7 bases between. This CDR3 is 14 amino acids long. The CDR3 region has the DNA TGTGCCAGCAGCTTAAGGGGTGGCAATCAGCCCCAGCATTTT. Its translation: CASSLRGGNQPQHF.

This chain connects TRBV2 to TRBJ1-1, with D uncertain. Germline V gene data show CDR1 as SNHLY and CDR2 as FYNNEI. The CDR3 spans 13 residues. Trimming left V 11 bases short and J 0 bases short, with 13 bases between. For the CDR3, the DNA is TGTGCCGGATTGACGGGAATGAACACTGAAGCTTTCTTT. Its translation: CAGLTGMNTEAFF.

This rearrangement joins TRBV7-9 to TRBJ1-5, with D tentatively TRBD1 (6 bases). With 5 bases removed from V and 1 base from J, the gap between germline ends came to 15 bases. The CDR3 is made up of 16 amino acids. The germline V gene has CDR1 SEHNR and CDR2 FQNEAQ (reference sequence). CDR3 nucleotide sequence: TGTGCCAGCAGCCTCAACAGGGTAGGAAGCAATCAGCCCCAGCATTTT. It is translated as CASSLNRVGSNQPQHF.

This chain joins TRBV2 and TRBJ2-1, with 7 bases matching TRBD2. This CDR3 has 12 amino acids. Per the germline V gene, CDR1 is SNHLY and CDR2 is FYNNEI. V was pared by 6 bases and J by 12 bases, with 8 bases of the junction left unmatched. The CDR3 DNA sequence: TGTGCCAGCAGCCCGGGCGGGGGATGGCAGTTCTTC. It translates to CASSPGGGWQFF.

The V and J genes are TRBV15 and TRBJ2-7; D may be TRBD2 (5 bases). This CDR3 has 13 residues. The V gene's germline CDR1 is LNHNV and CDR2 YYDKDF (reference sequence). V dropped 3 bases and J dropped 0 bases, with 6 bases sitting between them. The CDR3 protein is CATSREASYEQYF. Written as DNA, the CDR3 is TGTGCCACCAGCAGGGAGGCCTCCTACGAGCAGTACTTC. The full variable domain, its missing parts supplied by reference TRBV15 and TRBJ2-7, is DAMVIQNPRYQVTQFGKPVTLSCSQTLNHNVMYWYQQKSSQAPKLLFHYYDKDFNNEADTPDNFQSRRPNTSFCFLDIRSPGLGDTAMYLCATSREASYEQYFGPGTRLTVT.

This chain connects TRBV5-1 to TRBJ1-3, with a weak D call TRBD1 (5 bases). Per germline, CDR1 SGHRS and CDR2 YFSETQ. The CDR3 is 14 residues long. V dropped 0 bases and J dropped 8 bases, with 12 bases sitting between them. The DNA of the CDR3 is TGCGCCAGCAGCTTGGGTGGGACTCCGGACACCATATATTTT. Amino acids: CASSLGGTPDTIYF.

J is TRBJ2-3 and V is TRBV9; tentatively, D is TRBD1 (5 bases). CDR3 length: 15 residues. With 6 bases removed from V and 4 bases from J, the gap between germline ends came to 18 bases. The germline V gene encodes CDR1 SGDLS and CDR2 YYNGEE. CDR3 DNA: TGTGCCAGCACCGCGACGCAGGGTGTCGCAGATACGCAGTATTTT. Its translation: CASTATQGVADTQYF.

J is TRBJ2-5 and V is TRBV7-2; 11 positions match TRBD2. The CDR3 has 15 amino acids. V shed 2 bases and J 5 bases; nucleotides not matched to a gene: 4. Germline V lookup: CDR1 SGHTA, CDR2 FQGNSA. This CDR3 is CASSLSSGGRETQYF. In nucleotides, the CDR3 is TGTGCCAGCAGCTTATCTAGCGGGGGGAGGGAGACCCAGTACTTC.

In its sample, this clone was seen once. The junction differs from germline at one of its ends, possibly a read error. V gene TRBV29-1 combines with J gene TRBJ2-1; D is uncertain. This CDR3 comprises 15 residues. The germline gives CDR1 SQVTM, CDR2 ANQGSEA. CDR3 bases: TGCAGCGCTGAATGGCGCCCTAGCTCCTACAATGAGCAGTTCTTC. Protein sequence: CSAEWRPSSYNEQFF.

The V gene is TRBV11-1, the J gene TRBJ2-5; 9 bases align to TRBD2. Trimming cost V 4 bases and J 1 base; bases outside gene matches: 7. CDR3 length: 16 residues. In germline, CDR1 is SGHAT, CDR2 FQDESV (reference sequence). In DNA, the CDR3 is TGTGCCAGCAGCTCCCTGGAGCGGGGGGTCCAAGAGACCCAGTACTTC. Translating it yields CASSSLERGVQETQYF.

The rearrangement joins TRBV6-1 to TRBJ2-2, with a weak D call TRBD2 (6 bases). The V gene's germline CDR1 is MNHNS and CDR2 SASEGT. The CDR3 has 14 amino acids. Trimming stripped 3 bases from V and 2 bases from J, with 7 bases between. In DNA form, the CDR3 reads TGTGCCAGCAGTGACGGACTAAACACCGGGGAGCTGTTTTTT. This gives the protein CASSDGLNTGELFF.

This clone was detected only once. This rearrangement joins TRBV20-1 to TRBJ2-5, with D perhaps TRBD1 (6 bases). The length of the CDR3 is 11 residues. CDR1 DFQATT and CDR2 SNEGSKA come from the germline V gene (reference sequence). V was pared by 4 bases and J by 4 bases, with 7 bases between. The CDR3 DNA sequence: TGCAGTGCTATAGGGGGAGAGACCCAGTACTTC. Protein sequence: CSAIGGETQYF.

The chain links TRBV5-1 to TRBJ1-1; D gene uncertain. CDR3 length equals 14 residues. The V gene lost 4 bases and the J gene lost 1 base, with 11 bases spanning the gap. CDR1 and CDR2 from the germline V gene are SGHRS and YFSETQ. In DNA, the CDR3 is TGCGCCAGCAGCAGAACACGGGAGAACACTGAAGCTTTCTTT. This codes for CASSRTRENTEAFF. The whole variable domain, remainder taken from reference TRBV5-1 and TRBJ1-1, is KAGVTQTPRYLIKTRGQQVTLSCSPISGHRSVSWYQQTPGQGLQFLFEYFSETQRNKGNFPGRFSGRQFSNSRSEMNVSTLELGDSALYLCASSRTRENTEAFFGQGTRLTVV.

The gene calls are TRBV3-1 (or the pseudogene TRBV3-2) and TRBJ1-6; D perhaps matches TRBD1 (5 bases). This CDR3 comprises 16 residues. Germline CDR1 LGHDT, CDR2 YNNKEL (reference sequence). Trimming removed 6 bases from V and 6 bases from J, with 18 bases in between. For the CDR3, the DNA is TGTGCCAGCAGTCCTCCAACCCGCAGGGTTAATTCACCCCTCCACTTT. Translated: CASSPPTRRVNSPLHF.

The V and J genes are TRBV27 and TRBJ1-1; weak D call: TRBD1 (6 bases). Germline V gene lookup returns CDR1 MNHEY and CDR2 SMNVEV (reference sequence). The CDR3 totals 15 residues. V shed 0 bases and J shed 6 bases, with 14 bases lying between them. The CDR3 nucleotides are TGTGCCAGCAGTTTATCGGCAGGGGTGAGTCCTGAAGCTTTCTTT. This encodes CASSLSAGVSPEAFF.

The gene calls are TRBV11-3 and TRBJ2-1, with 9 bases aligning to TRBD2. The V gene's germline CDR1 is SGHNT and CDR2 YENEEA. This CDR3 comprises 17 residues. After removal of 5 bases from V and 1 base from J, the junction contained 9 bases not matched to a gene. CDR3 nucleotides: TGTGCCAGCAGCCCTATTACAACTAGCGGGTCCTACAATGAGCAGTTCTTC. Its translation is CASSPITTSGSYNEQFF.

This clone has more than one count but fewer than ten. This chain joins TRBV29-1 and TRBJ2-3; a weak D match, TRBD1 (6 bases). The CDR3 loop spans 12 amino acids. The germline V gene has CDR1 SQVTM and CDR2 ANQGSEA. Trimming stripped 7 bases from V and 3 bases from J, with 11 bases between. The CDR3 protein is CSEGTPTDTQYF. The CDR3 bases are TGCAGCGAGGGGACACCAACAGATACGCAGTATTTT.

The chain is built from TRBV4-3 and TRBJ2-5; the match to TRBD2 covers 13 bases. CDR1 and CDR2 from the germline V gene are LGHNA and YSLEER. The ends lost 4 bases at V and 5 bases at J; junction bases unmatched: 7. This CDR3 is built from 16 residues. Here the CDR3 DNA reads TGCGCCAGCAGCCGCCGACTAGCGGGGGGAGTGGAGACCCAGTACTTC. Residues: CASSRRLAGGVETQYF.

The chain links TRBV29-1 to TRBJ2-5; the D gene is possibly TRBD2 (7 bases). V was trimmed by 7 bases and J by 5 bases, leaving 14 bases between them. Germline V gene sequence: CDR1 SQVTM, CDR2 ANQGSEA. CDR3 length equals 12 residues. Here the CDR3 reads CSAPGGRETQYF. The CDR3 nucleotides are TGCAGCGCCCCGGGGGGCCGGGAGACCCAGTACTTC.